This T cell receptor (beta chain) comes out of a study of blood T cell repertoires in COVID-19. Overall study: Samples representing acute and convalescent COVID-19 were sourced from the United States, Italy and Spain. T cells, B-cell-depleted T cells, or PBMCs provided the cDNA or gDNA that served as material.

Seattle enrolled patients during active infection and tracked them longitudinally. The CDR3 loop spans 15 amino acids. The germline V gene encodes CDR1 MNHNS and CDR2 SASEGT. V lost 3 bases, J lost 5 bases, and 1 base stayed unmatched. Libraries were prepared by immunoSEQ multiplex PCR; TCRdb keeps only in-frame clonotypes and omits some of them. The sample includes some 200,000 clones, about 95% of them seen just once. This chain uses TRBV6-1 with TRBJ2-2, with TRBD2 matching 12 bases. Sequencing was performed on peripheral blood. The sequence derives from a man between 25 and 39 years old with COVID-19, enrolled during active disease. CDR3 in DNA: TGTGCCAGCAGTGACGGACTAGCGGGGACCGGGGAGCTGTTTTTT. Its translation: CASSDGLAGTGELFF.